Here is one T cell receptor (beta chain) with its context. This clonotype was found many times. Its antigen remains unidentified. Nothing much larger sits one base from this clone, and base qualities are not available. Its CDR3 holds 17 amino acids, cysteine through phenylalanine. Only CDR3 DNA is held: 51 bases, read in frame from base 1. CDR1 and CDR2 are drawn from the germline V gene: SGHDN, FVKESK. The trim is 2 bases for V and 1 base for J, with a gap of 14 bases between the germline ends. The library was built by means of 5' RACE. Sequenced using an Illumina HiSeq 2000. A universal primer binding site was introduced by template switching, and a unique molecular identifier was present in the final cDNA, enabling accurate counting of TCR cDNA molecules. Specific primers in the conserved constant-segment region were used to synthesize first-strand cDNA for TCR alpha and beta chains. To control for contamination, each cDNA library was double barcoded with a SMART-Mk sample barcode plus Illumina barcodes. Two successive PCR steps introduced TruSeq adapter sequences along with Illumina sample barcodes. The TCR alpha and beta cDNA libraries were sequenced on the Illumina HiSeq platform using custom primers. The authors' pipeline ran thus. Raw reads were processed with MiGEC to extract unique molecular identifiers, and MiXCR was used to determine CDR3 positions. For each individual, recombination models were inferred using an EM algorithm with the repgenHMM and IGoR tools. The analysis of shared clonotypes was done with the tcR package in R, with sharing normalized by the product of cloneset sizes. Out-of-frame nonproductive sequences were analyzed to study raw recombination free of thymic and clonal selection effects. TCRdb reran the public reads through fastp at Q25 and MiXCR, keeping productive beta chains. Every distinct CDR3 protein forms one entry, paired with its most common genes and DNA. TCRdb assigned the V and J calls; the authors' analysis was not used. The sample table lists about 660,000 distinct CDR3 sequences, 8% to 9% of them with a count of one. The ten largest clones take up approximately 0.94% of the sample.

The data are from a study of identical twins (dated by TCRdb to 2016 to 2018). Looking at the study overall: To test whether fetal clonotypes persist, the study used deep sequencing on TCR alpha and beta repertoires from monozygotic twins, unrelated adults of various ages, and cord blood. Replicate twin experiments were performed at different times using different library preparation protocols to rule out contamination.

Only healthy Caucasian donors were included. Three pairs of female monozygotic twins, all aged roughly 18 to 29 years, made up the twin cohort. RNA for TCR libraries was isolated from peripheral blood mononuclear cells. Paper-wide results and their limitations: Invariant T cells such as MAIT and iNKT could partly confound zero-insertion analyses, though diverse VJ usage argued against this for most clonotypes. Fewer insertions were carried by abundant cord blood beta clonotypes; a weaker similar trend was observed in young adult naive repertoires, while no such trend was observed in memory repertoires. Compared with coincidental sharing between unrelated individuals, out-of-frame TCR alpha sequences shared between twins had an excess of sequences with low generation probability. Recombination models systematically underestimated out-of-frame TCR alpha sharing in monozygotic twins but agreed with sharing between unrelated individuals. Excess twin sharing in beta out-of-frame sequences was weaker because fewer shared sequences lowered the signal-to-noise ratio. Because the same donors could not be followed over many years, the conclusions depended on cross-sectional statistical analysis.

These data are also associated with another study on yellow fever vaccine responses in identical twins. According to the second study: The T cell response to vaccination in identical twins was reported by the authors to appear partly convergent and partly personalized. Focusing on identical twins, the study followed the T cell clones that responded to the vaccine, and did so with precision.

The TCR comes from a woman between 18 and 30 years old in good health. Specimen: PBMCs. This receptor chain uses TRBV14 and TRBJ2-2, with TRBD1 as a weak D call on 6 bases. The CDR3 region has the sequence CASSQRLGHQNTGELFF. The nucleotide sequence reads as follows: TGTGCCAGCAGCCAAAGACTGGGACATCAGAACACCGGGGAGCTGTTTTTT.